Each of the 17 T cell receptor beta chains below was sequenced from the same sample in a study of T cell repertoires in cytomegalovirus infection (dated by TCRdb to the late 2010s). The sample was run on an Illumina HiSeq 1500. TCRdb applied fastp at Q25 and MiXCR to the public reads, then kept only in-frame beta chains. Entries are consolidated by CDR3 protein sequence, retaining the most common genes and DNA. The sample table lists approximately 990,000 distinct CDR3 sequences, approximately 33% of them with a count of one. 10% to 15% of the sample rests with the top ten. What the treatment or condition label conveys for this sample: in vitro stimulation with specific CMV peptide epitopes to enrich CMV-specific T cells. Antigens for these TCRs are unknown. The starting material was cultured CD8+ T cells from PBMCs, obtained from culture after CMV antigen stimulation. The source is a human donor in good health (CMV status not recorded). Some clones in this sample may be carry-over from other donors' samples.

The sample holds a few counts of this clonotype. The rearrangement uses TRBV6-2 or TRBV6-3 and TRBJ2-7, with 11 bases identical to TRBD2. V was clipped by 6 bases and J by 5 bases; unmatched bases: 6. The CDR3 has 14 residues. Per germline, CDR1 MNHEY and CDR2 SVGEGT. The CDR3 loop reads CASSIAGGPNEQYV. The CDR3 region has the DNA TGTGCCAGCAGCATAGCGGGGGGGCCCAACGAGCAGTACGTC.

This sequence joins TRBV18 and TRBJ1-5; no reliable D call. This CDR3 comprises 15 residues. The germline CDR1 and CDR2 sequences are KGHSH and LQKENI. Trimming took 3 bases from V and 2 from J, leaving 11 bases between them. CDR3 amino acids: CASSPEGMGNQPQHF. CDR3 nucleotide sequence: TGTGCCAGCTCACCGGAGGGAATGGGCAATCAGCCCCAGCATTTT.

This sequence joins TRBV27 and TRBJ1-1; D is unresolved. Germline V gene sequence: CDR1 MNHEY, CDR2 SMNVEV (reference sequence). CDR3 size: 16 residues. V was trimmed by 4 bases and J by 0 bases, leaving 15 bases between them. The CDR3 loop reads CASSSVSRALNTEAFF. The DNA for the CDR3 is TGTGCCAGCAGTTCCGTATCGCGGGCCTTGAACACTGAAGCTTTCTTT.

Notes on this clonotype: At one boundary the junction diverges from the germline segment, which might be a read error. V is TRBV12-3 or TRBV12-4 and J is TRBJ1-3; weak D call: TRBD1 (6 bases). This CDR3 comprises 18 residues. Written as DNA, the CDR3 is TGTGCCAGCATAATGGCTTCTTACGGGGGGCTGTCTGGAAACACCGTATATTTT. Translating it yields CASIMASYGGLSGNTVYF.

In its sample, this clonotype was seen many times. The rearrangement uses TRBV7-2 and TRBJ2-7; the D is unclear. Germline V gene data show CDR1 as SGHTA and CDR2 as FQGNSA. Trimming removed 3 bases from V and 0 bases from J, with 12 bases in between. The CDR3 consists of 15 residues. The CDR3 protein is CASSFSEQLSYEQYV. In DNA, the CDR3 is TGTGCCAGCAGCTTCTCCGAGCAGCTCTCCTACGAGCAGTACGTC.

This clonotype was seen only a few times. The chain couples TRBV15 to TRBJ2-7; perhaps TRBD2 as D (5 bases). V was pared by 5 bases and J by 3 bases, with 11 bases between. CDR3 length: 13 residues. Germline lookup yields CDR1 LNHNV and CDR2 YYDKDF (reference sequence). The CDR3, as DNA: TGTGCCACCAGCGATCTGACTAACTACGAGCAGTACTTC. Encoded protein: CATSDLTNYEQYF.

The chain uses TRBV12-3 or TRBV12-4 and TRBJ2-3; D unclear. Trimming left V 6 bases short and J 5 bases short, with 12 bases between. This CDR3 is 13 amino acids long. CDR3: CASSHAPQDTQYF. Here the CDR3 DNA reads TGTGCCAGCAGCCATGCGCCACAAGATACGCAGTATTTT.

The rearrangement joins TRBV28 to TRBJ1-2, with a possible D match to TRBD1 (5 bases). Trimming removed 7 bases at V and 3 bases at J, with 18 bases between. CDR1 and CDR2 (germline): MDHEN, SYDVKM. This CDR3 has 15 residues. CDR3 bases: TGTGCCAGCATCCCTCTGGAGTGGGGCGACTATGGCTACACCTTC. Its translation: CASIPLEWGDYGYTF.

V is TRBV7-6 and J is TRBJ1-2; D is unresolved. The germline V gene encodes CDR1 SGHVS and CDR2 FNYEAQ. The CDR3 is 16 residues long. V lost 1 base to trimming and J lost 3 bases, with 15 bases between them. CDR3 region: CASSLGGSDAYYGYTF. CDR3 sequence (DNA): TGTGCCAGCAGCTTAGGAGGCTCTGACGCCTACTATGGCTACACCTTC.

The chain carries TRBV20-1 and TRBJ1-5; D perhaps matches TRBD1 (5 bases). V shed 7 bases and J shed 7 bases, with 17 bases lying between them. This CDR3 is built from 13 residues. Germline-derived CDR1 and CDR2 are DFQATT and SNEGSKA (reference sequence). CDR3 sequence: CSVEPGFGQPQHF. In nucleotides, the CDR3 is TGCAGTGTTGAACCAGGGTTCGGGCAGCCCCAGCATTTT.

In its sample, this clonotype was seen many times. This chain's CDR3 is CASTRGKDGHRFRSYNEQFF. The DNA for the CDR3 is TGTGCCAGCACCCGAGGGAAGGACGGGCATCGTTTCCGGTCCTACAATGAGCAGTTCTTC. V usage is TRBV7-4 and J usage is TRBJ2-1; weak D call: TRBD2 (5 bases). The V and J ends lost 7 bases and 1 base respectively, with 29 bases between them. This CDR3 is built from 20 residues. In germline, CDR1 is SGHVT, CDR2 SQSDAQ. The full variable domain, rest sourced from reference TRBV7-4 and TRBJ2-1, is GAGVSQSPRYKVAKRGRDVALRCDSISGHVTLYWYRQTLGQGSEVLTYSQSDAQRDKSGRPSGRFSAERPERSVSTLKIQRTEQGDSAVYLCASTRGKDGHRFRSYNEQFFGPGTRLTVL.

This clonotype was observed a handful of times. The chain has TRBV12-3 or TRBV12-4 and TRBJ1-1; possibly TRBD1 for D (5 bases). There are 15 residues in the CDR3. The V end was cut by 7 bases, the J end by 0 bases, with 15 bases between. CDR3 sequence (DNA): TGTGCCAGCACCATCGGGGCGGGGGTGAACACTGAAGCTTTCTTT. This gives the protein CASTIGAGVNTEAFF.

To note about this clonotype: One end of the junction varies from germline; a read error may be responsible. In DNA form, the CDR3 reads TGTGTCAGCAGTATTCCGGGACTAGCGGGGAGCACAGATACGCAGTATTTT. It codes for CVSSIPGLAGSTDTQYF. The chain couples TRBV6-6 to TRBJ2-3, with 13 nucleotides matching TRBD2. The CDR3 is made up of 17 amino acids. Germline CDR1 is MNHNY and CDR2 is SVGAGI (reference sequence).

The chain joins TRBV19 to TRBJ2-1; 8 bases match TRBD2. Germline V lookup: CDR1 LNHDA, CDR2 SQIVND (reference sequence). V lost 4 bases to trimming and J lost 5 bases; unmatched junction nucleotides: 7. CDR3 length: 15 residues. The CDR3 DNA reads TGTGCCAGTAGTACAGAGCGGGGGATAAACAATGAGCAGTTCTTC. Its translation is CASSTERGINNEQFF.

This clonotype showed up just a few times. The gene calls are TRBV9 and TRBJ2-1, with D unclear. The germline V gene has CDR1 SGDLS and CDR2 YYNGEE. The CDR3 is made up of 13 amino acids. The ends were cut back, 0 bases at V and 3 bases at J, with 4 bases in the middle. CDR3 DNA sequence: TGTGCCAGCAGCGTAGCTGTCTACAATGAGCAGTTCTTC. It yields the protein CASSVAVYNEQFF.

This clonotype was seen repeatedly, ten times or more. This chain links TRBV7-3 with TRBJ1-1, with a tentative D call TRBD1 (5 bases). Germline CDR1 SGHTA, CDR2 FQGTGA. V gave up 11 bases and J gave up 0 bases, with 16 bases separating them. CDR3 length equals 14 residues. CDR3 nucleotides: TGTGCCTCCAGCCGGGCAGGGTTGAACACTGAAGCTTTCTTT. Protein: CASSRAGLNTEAFF. The full variable domain, with the rest looked up from reference TRBV7-3 and TRBJ1-1, is GAGVSQTPSNKVTEKGKYVELRCDPISGHTALYWYRQSLGQGPEFLIYFQGTGAADDSGLPNDRFFAVRPEGSVSTLKIQRTERGDSAVYLCASSRAGLNTEAFFGQGTRLTVV.

The table lists this clonotype with many counts. This chain uses TRBV6-2 or TRBV6-3 with TRBJ2-7; TRBD1 aligns across 7 bases. Trimming at V came to 10 bases and at J to 3 bases, leaving 6 bases not matched to a gene. The CDR3 length is 12 residues. From germline, CDR1 is MNHEY and CDR2 SVGEGT. CDR3 residues: CATSGDSYEQYV. In DNA form, the CDR3 reads TGTGCCACCTCCGGGGACAGCTACGAGCAGTACGTC.